The clone carrying this TCR beta chain was observed many times. The antigen is unknown. The ends were cut back, 8 bases at V and 9 bases at J, with 14 bases in the middle. This CDR3 is 12 amino acids long. The germline gives CDR1 LNHNV, CDR2 YYDKDF (reference sequence). TCRdb recomputed calls from the 5' RACE reads with MiXCR, one row per CDR3 protein. The sample includes 450,000 or so distinct CDR3 sequences, approximately 24% of them seen just once. This sample stems from a study of identical twins. Study-wide results and caveats: For zero-insertion analyses, partial confounding could come from invariant MAIT and iNKT cells.

The data also belong to a second study, concerning T cells expressing NK-cell markers. That source notes: HCMV serostatus: seven of eight sequenced donors positive, one negative.

The V gene is TRBV15, the J gene TRBJ1-5, with unresolved D. Sequenced input: CD4+ T cells sorted from blood. The origin of this receptor is a woman aged 18-30 years in good health. CDR3 in amino acids: CATGDGVLPQHF. The CDR3 bases are TGTGCCACCGGGGATGGGGTGCTGCCCCAGCATTTT.